Below, 3 T cell receptor beta chains from the same sample are listed, as sequenced in a study of monozygotic twins with inflammatory bowel disease. After re-calling the 5' RACE reads, TCRdb lists one entry per CDR3 protein, DNA absent. This repertoire includes 150,000 to 200,000 distinct CDR3 sequences. The sequenced sample was blood. The receptors were gathered from a human donor with ulcerative colitis or Crohn's disease, or a healthy co-twin of an affected twin (not recorded which).

The chain has TRBV20-1 and TRBJ2-7; TCRdb's D call of TRBD1 is untestable without DNA. The CDR3 is made up of 14 amino acids. In germline, CDR1 is DFQATT, CDR2 SNEGSKA (reference sequence). CDR3 in amino acids: CSAPPVRGGYEQYF.

CDR3 in amino acids: CATSDYNRYNEQFF. The rearrangement joins TRBV24-1 to TRBJ2-1. The germline V gene has CDR1 KGHDR and CDR2 SFDVKD. This CDR3 is built from 14 residues.

This chain connects TRBV20-1 to TRBJ2-3; TCRdb's assignment of TRBD2 cannot be checked, as there is no DNA. This CDR3 region has 15 residues. The germline V gene encodes CDR1 DFQATT and CDR2 SNEGSKA (reference sequence). CDR3 loop: CSAPQRERSTDTQYF.